This T cell receptor (beta chain) was sequenced during a study of cytomegalovirus exposure and HLA in healthy donors. Amplification used 60 Vbeta primers and 13 Jbeta primers. Produced via immunoSEQ multiplex PCR; TCRdb's table is partial and in-frame only. The sample carries roughly 82,000 clones, 55% to 85% recorded once. General observations from the study: Rates of TCR association differed by HLA locus in a later analysis, with DRB1 highest and HLA-C lowest. One later analysis reportedly identified an Asian-associated ancestry cluster that showed fewer N-insertions than the roughly 600-donor mean. Some TCR beta chains (approximately 180 of them) were listed as cytomegalovirus-associated.

This clone was recorded a few times. Its cognate antigen is unknown. V lost 7 bases, J lost 2 bases, and 11 bases lay in between. CDR1 and CDR2 (germline): MNHEY, SVGAGI. This CDR3 is built from 14 residues. This receptor was obtained from a woman aged 40 to 50 in good health and CMV-seropositive. The specimen was PBMCs. V usage is TRBV6-5 and J usage is TRBJ1-4; tentatively, D is TRBD1 (6 bases). Here the CDR3 DNA reads TGTGCCAGCACCATCAGGGGTACTAATGAAAAACTGTTTTTT. Residues: CASTIRGTNEKLFF.